A selection of T cell receptor beta chains follows, all from one sample in a study of regulatory T cells in long-lasting Graves disease. Each CDR3 protein gets one entry after TCRdb re-called the multiplex PCR reads with MiXCR. The repertoire holds 580,000 or so distinct CDR3 sequences, with approximately 16% as singletons. This sample also belongs to another study, concerning T cells in Graves' hyperthyroidism and ophthalmopathy.

Here the sequenced sample was peripheral blood mononuclear cells (PBMCs), taken at new diagnosis, from a patient treated with antithyroid drugs. The receptors here all came from a man aged 18 to 35 with Graves disease. The CDR3 runs from the conserved cysteine through the conserved F or W. A D gene is named only where the DNA matches it firmly. A row's size may be missing; if present it is once, few, many or a size class.

>TRBV5-1|TRBJ2-2|TRBD2|-
CASRPAGLNTGELFF
TGCGCCAGCCGCCCAGCGGGATTGAACACCGGGGAGCTGTTTTTT
>TRBV5-1|TRBJ2-1|TRBD2|many
CASSSERGLYNEQFF
TGCGCCAGCAGCTCCGAGCGGGGTCTGTACAATGAGCAGTTCTTC
>TRBV4-1|TRBJ2-7|TRBD2|-
CASSQGAGGGYEQYF
TGCGCCAGCAGCCAAGGGGCGGGAGGGGGCTACGAGCAGTACTTC
>TRBV20-1|TRBJ2-5|-|many
CSASPPETQYF
TGCAGTGCTAGTCCTCCGGAGACCCAGTACTTC
>TRBV7-9|TRBJ2-5|-|many
CASSLFADRETQYF
TGTGCCAGCAGCTTATTCGCAGATCGGGAGACCCAGTACTTC
>TRBV4-1|TRBJ2-1|-|-
CASSPWGEPYNEQFF
TGCGCCAGCAGCCCCTGGGGAGAGCCCTACAATGAGCAGTTCTTC
>TRBV19|TRBJ2-2|-|few
CASRWSTNTGELFF
TGTGCCAGTAGATGGAGCACGAACACCGGGGAGCTGTTTTTT
>TRBV12-3/TRBV12-4|TRBJ1-5|-|many
CASSPAGLNSNQPQHF
TGTGCCAGCAGCCCCGCGGGATTAAATAGCAATCAGCCCCAGCATTTT
>TRBV6-2/TRBV6-3|TRBJ2-7|-|few
CASSYGRADEQYF
TGTGCCAGCAGTTATGGACGGGCAGACGAGCAGTACTTC
>TRBV18|TRBJ2-7|-|-
CASSGAGAIYEQYF
TGTGCCAGCTCAGGGGCAGGGGCCATCTACGAGCAGTACTTC
>TRBV27|TRBJ1-3|-|-
CASSSPGTSSGNTIYF
TGTGCCAGCAGTTCACCAGGAACAAGCTCTGGAAACACCATATATTTT
>TRBV7-6|TRBJ2-1|TRBD1|many
CASSWDRYNEQFF
TGTGCCAGCAGCTGGGACAGGTACAATGAGCAGTTCTTC
>TRBV4-1|TRBJ2-2|TRBD2|-
CASSQALAGGPIIGELFF
TGCGCCAGCAGCCAGGCTCTAGCGGGAGGGCCCATAATCGGGGAGCTGTTTTTT
>TRBV5-1|TRBJ1-2|-|few
CASSPVESYGYTF
TGCGCCAGCAGCCCGGTTGAAAGTTATGGCTACACCTTC
>TRBV19|TRBJ2-1|TRBD1|-
CASAERQGVRFF
TGTGCCAGTGCCGAAAGACAGGGTGTAAGGTTCTTC
>TRBV7-8|TRBJ1-5|-|-
CASSPRDLGTSFGTQHF
TGTGCCAGCAGCCCGCGGGACCTCGGGACCAGCTTTGGAACCCAGCATTTT
>TRBV13|TRBJ1-6|-|few
CASSPDSNYNSPLHF
TGTGCCAGCAGTCCTGACAGCAATTACAATTCACCCCTCCACTTT
>TRBV5-1|TRBJ2-6|-|-
CASSLTGPSGANVLTF
TGCGCCAGCAGCTTGACAGGACCCTCTGGGGCCAACGTCCTGACTTTC
>TRBV20-1|TRBJ2-1|-|few
CSARGEQFF
TGCAGTGCTAGAGGGGAGCAGTTCTTC
>TRBV6-1|TRBJ2-5|-|many
CASYYRRLKTQYF
TGTGCCAGCTATTACAGGCGGCTGAAGACCCAGTACTTC
>TRBV2|TRBJ2-7|-|-
CASSETAGWYEQYF
TGTGCCAGCAGTGAAACCGCAGGGTGGTACGAGCAGTACTTC
>TRBV18|TRBJ2-5|-|many
CASSPTHVGETQYF
TGTGCCAGCTCACCGACTCACGTAGGAGAGACCCAGTACTTC
>TRBV9|TRBJ1-3|-|few
CASSVVAGGSGNTIYF
TGTGCCAGCAGCGTAGTGGCAGGCGGGTCTGGGAACACCATATATTTT
>TRBV15|TRBJ2-2|-|many
CATSREALNTGELFF
TGTGCCACCAGCAGAGAAGCGCTCAACACCGGGGAGCTGTTTTTT
>TRBV7-8|TRBJ2-2|-|many
CASSLGGSGGGPTGELFF
TGTGCCAGCAGCTTAGGAGGTTCGGGTGGGGGCCCCACCGGGGAGCTGTTTTTT
>TRBV18|TRBJ2-1|-|-
CASSPRTSTGEAEQFF
TGTGCCAGCTCACCCCGAACAAGTACAGGGGAGGCTGAGCAGTTCTTC
>TRBV28|TRBJ2-7|-|many
CASSLYGEWGEQYF
TGTGCCAGCAGTTTATACGGGGAATGGGGCGAGCAGTACTTC
>TRBV19|TRBJ2-1|-|few
CASSIDRGTLNEQFF
TGTGCCAGTAGTATAGACAGGGGTACGCTAAATGAGCAGTTCTTC
>TRBV5-1|TRBJ2-3|TRBD2|-
CASSLSGLIADTQYF
TGCGCCAGCAGCCTGTCGGGACTAATAGCAGATACGCAGTATTTT
>TRBV3-1|TRBJ2-7|TRBD1|few
CASSPSDRTAYEQYF
TGTGCCAGCAGCCCTTCGGACAGGACAGCCTACGAGCAGTACTTC
>TRBV6-1|TRBJ2-7|TRBD2|many
CASSERTSRLYEQYF
TGTGCCAGCAGTGAACGGACTAGCCGGCTCTACGAGCAGTACTTC
>TRBV3-1|TRBJ1-1|TRBD1|many
CASSHGQANTEAFF
TGTGCCAGCAGCCACGGACAGGCAAACACTGAAGCTTTCTTT
>TRBV6-1|TRBJ1-1|TRBD1|few
CASSPGQPRLPEAFF
TGTGCCAGCAGCCCGGGACAGCCCAGGCTACCTGAAGCTTTCTTT
>TRBV6-2/TRBV6-3|TRBJ2-7|-|-
CASSLLSQYYEQYF
TGTGCCAGCAGCTTACTTAGTCAATACTACGAGCAGTACTTC
>TRBV28|TRBJ2-3|-|many
CASSTAGSGTDTQYF
TGTGCCAGCTCCACGGCAGGGAGCGGCACAGATACGCAGTATTTT
>TRBV12-3/TRBV12-4|TRBJ2-3|TRBD2|many
CASSLRRTSGASTDTQYF
TGTGCCAGCAGTTTACGCCGGACTAGCGGGGCTAGCACAGATACGCAGTATTTT
>TRBV7-9|TRBJ2-1|-|many
CASLYDNEQFF
TGTGCCAGCCTTTATGACAATGAGCAGTTCTTC
>TRBV5-1|TRBJ2-3|TRBD1|many
CASSFGQGADTQYF
TGCGCCAGCAGCTTCGGACAGGGGGCGGATACGCAGTATTTT
>TRBV27|TRBJ1-1|-|many
CASSTSKVGSTEAFF
TGTGCCAGCAGTACCTCAAAAGTAGGTAGCACTGAAGCTTTCTTT
>TRBV25-1|TRBJ1-1|TRBD1|few
CASKNAGTVNTEAFF
TGTGCCAGCAAGAACGCCGGGACAGTCAACACTGAAGCTTTCTTT
>TRBV2|TRBJ1-2|-|many
CASTRGDGYTF
TGTGCCAGCACGAGGGGAGATGGCTACACCTTC
>TRBV12-3/TRBV12-4|TRBJ1-2|-|many
CASSLVGVSPNYGYTF
TGTGCCAGCAGTTTAGTGGGCGTCAGTCCTAACTATGGCTACACCTTC
>TRBV9|TRBJ1-5|-|many
CASSVAGDQPQHF
TGTGCCAGCAGCGTAGCGGGGGATCAGCCCCAGCATTTT
>TRBV18|TRBJ1-5|-|-
CASSPDTTNQPQHF
TGTGCCAGCTCACCGGACACAACGAATCAGCCCCAGCATTTT
>TRBV20-1|TRBJ2-1|-|many
CSATHYRDTYNEQFF
TGCAGTGCTACCCACTACCGGGACACCTACAATGAGCAGTTCTTC
>TRBV3-1|TRBJ2-5|-|-
CASRPDHGADWETQYF
TGTGCCAGCAGACCAGATCACGGGGCGGATTGGGAGACCCAGTACTTC
>TRBV24-1|TRBJ2-5|-|few
CATSLSTGAQETQYF
TGTGCCACCAGTCTATCAACGGGGGCACAAGAGACCCAGTACTTC
>TRBV7-9|TRBJ1-2|TRBD1|-
CASSTGQGKSHGYTF
TGTGCCAGCAGCACGGGACAGGGGAAATCCCATGGCTACACCTTC
>TRBV9|TRBJ2-7|TRBD1|few
CASPNGDRNYEQYF
TGTGCCAGCCCCAACGGGGACAGGAACTACGAGCAGTACTTC
>TRBV5-1|TRBJ2-7|-|few
CASSPRTDEQYF
TGCGCCAGCAGCCCGAGGACAGACGAGCAGTACTTC
>TRBV20-1|TRBJ2-3|-|-
CSARKRQELSTDTQYF
TGCAGTGCGAGAAAGAGACAGGAGTTGTCCACAGATACGCAGTATTTT
>TRBV29-1|TRBJ2-4|-|few
CSVEAALAKNIQYF
TGCAGCGTTGAGGCGGCACTAGCCAAAAACATTCAGTACTTC
>TRBV5-4|TRBJ2-5|-|-
CASSSSGLEQETQYF
TGTGCCAGCAGCTCCAGTGGATTGGAGCAAGAGACCCAGTACTTC
>TRBV20-1|TRBJ2-3|TRBD2|-
CSARDRRLAATDTQYF
TGCAGTGCTAGAGATCGTCGACTAGCGGCCACAGATACGCAGTATTTT
>TRBV6-2/TRBV6-3|TRBJ2-5|TRBD2|many
CASSELLAGVGETQYF
TGTGCCAGCAGTGAATTATTAGCGGGAGTCGGCGAGACCCAGTACTTC